The entry below gives a single T cell receptor (beta chain) sequence along with its context. These data belong to a study of T-cell memory formation after mild COVID-19. The CDR3 extends over 20 amino acids. Per the germline V gene, CDR1 is MNHEY and CDR2 is SVGEGT. V dropped 6 bases and J dropped 5; count of bases not matched to a gene: 19. TCRdb called the 5' RACE reads again in MiXCR, with one record for every CDR3 protein. The sample contains about 400,000 distinct CDR3 sequences, around a quarter of which appear only once. The sequence was collected from an adult woman who had mild COVID-19 (a few samples of this study predate the infection). Cell type and time point are not known. The source material was PBMCs or a T cell subset sorted from them (not recorded which). V usage is TRBV6-2 or TRBV6-3 and J usage is TRBJ2-2; 12 bases line up with TRBD2. CDR3 protein: CASSPFKLAGGGLRTGELFF. The CDR3 DNA sequence: TGTGCCAGCAGCCCCTTCAAACTAGCGGGAGGAGGATTAAGAACCGGGGAGCTGTTTTTT.